Reported below is one T cell receptor beta chain. The repertoire was sequenced with immunoSEQ multiplex PCR; TCRdb's copy has only in-frame clones and lacks some. The sample lists tens of thousands of clones, about 92% seen once, with around 6.8% in the top ten. The sample originates from a study of T cell changes during pregnancy in multiple sclerosis. The sample was peripheral blood, taken in the third trimester of pregnancy. The clonotype was recovered from a female donor in good health, enrolled as a control in a pregnancy study.

The CDR3 DNA reads as TGTGCCAGCAGGGGAGTTTGGACAGGGGGGATCAAGCCCCAGCATTTT. Its protein product is CASRGVWTGGIKPQHF. V and J are TRBV2 and TRBJ1-5, with TRBD1 matching 10 bases. Germline CDR1 is SNHLY and CDR2 is FYNNEI. With V trimmed by 6 bases and J by 8 bases, 13 bases remained unmatched. The CDR3 is 16 residues long.